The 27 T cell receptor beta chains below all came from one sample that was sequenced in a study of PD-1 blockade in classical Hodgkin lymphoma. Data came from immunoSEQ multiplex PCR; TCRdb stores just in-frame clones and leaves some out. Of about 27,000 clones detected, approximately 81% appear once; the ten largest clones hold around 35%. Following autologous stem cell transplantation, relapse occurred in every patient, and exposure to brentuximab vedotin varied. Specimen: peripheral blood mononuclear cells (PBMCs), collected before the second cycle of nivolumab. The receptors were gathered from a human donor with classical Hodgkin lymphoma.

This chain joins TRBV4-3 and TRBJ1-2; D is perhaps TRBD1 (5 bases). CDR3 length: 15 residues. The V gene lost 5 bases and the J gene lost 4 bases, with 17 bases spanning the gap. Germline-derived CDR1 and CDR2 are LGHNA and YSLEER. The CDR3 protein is CASSSRIQGGYGYTF. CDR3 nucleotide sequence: TGCGCCAGCAGCTCTCGGATCCAGGGCGGCTATGGCTACACCTTC.

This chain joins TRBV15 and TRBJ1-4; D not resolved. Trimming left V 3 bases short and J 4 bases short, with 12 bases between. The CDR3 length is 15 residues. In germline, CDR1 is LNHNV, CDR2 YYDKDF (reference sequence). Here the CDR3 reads CATSRQRLLNEKLFF. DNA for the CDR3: TGTGCCACCAGCAGGCAGCGGCTCCTTAATGAAAAACTGTTTTTT.

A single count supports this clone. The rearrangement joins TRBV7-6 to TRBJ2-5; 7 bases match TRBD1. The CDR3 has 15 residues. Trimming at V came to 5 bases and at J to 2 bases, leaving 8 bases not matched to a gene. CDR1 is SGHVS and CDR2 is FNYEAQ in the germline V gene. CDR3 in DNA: TGTGCCAGCAGCCCATGGACAGGCCTACAAGAGACCCAGTACTTC. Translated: CASSPWTGLQETQYF. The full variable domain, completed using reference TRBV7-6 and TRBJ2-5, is GAGVSQSPRYKVTKRGQDVALRCDPISGHVSLYWYRQALGQGPEFLTYFNYEAQQDKSGLPNDRFSAERPEGSISTLTIQRTEQRDSAMYRCASSPWTGLQETQYFGPGTRLLVL.

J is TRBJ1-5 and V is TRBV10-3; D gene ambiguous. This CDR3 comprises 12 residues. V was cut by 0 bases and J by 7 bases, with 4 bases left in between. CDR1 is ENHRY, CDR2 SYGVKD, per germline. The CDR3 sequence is CAISESEQPQHF. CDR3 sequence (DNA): TGTGCCATCAGTGAGTCAGAACAGCCCCAGCATTTT.

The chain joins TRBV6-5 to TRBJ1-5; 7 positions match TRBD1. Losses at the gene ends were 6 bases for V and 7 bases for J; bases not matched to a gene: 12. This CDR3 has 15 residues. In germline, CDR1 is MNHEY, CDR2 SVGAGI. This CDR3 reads CASSRSFRGDQPQHF. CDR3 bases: TGTGCCAGCAGCCGCTCATTCAGGGGGGACCAGCCCCAGCATTTT.

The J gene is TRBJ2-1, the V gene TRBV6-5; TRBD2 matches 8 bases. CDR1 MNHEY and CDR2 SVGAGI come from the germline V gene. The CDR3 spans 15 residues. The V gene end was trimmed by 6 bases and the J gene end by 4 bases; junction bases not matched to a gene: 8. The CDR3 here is CASRRAGAGYNEQFF. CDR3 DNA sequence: TGTGCCAGCAGAAGAGCGGGGGCCGGGTACAATGAGCAGTTCTTC.

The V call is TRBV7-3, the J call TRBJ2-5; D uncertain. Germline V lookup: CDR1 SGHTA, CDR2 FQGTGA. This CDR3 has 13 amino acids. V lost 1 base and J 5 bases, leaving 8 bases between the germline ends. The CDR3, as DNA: TGTGCCAGCAGCTTAAGCCACCCGGAGACCCAGTACTTC. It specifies CASSLSHPETQYF.

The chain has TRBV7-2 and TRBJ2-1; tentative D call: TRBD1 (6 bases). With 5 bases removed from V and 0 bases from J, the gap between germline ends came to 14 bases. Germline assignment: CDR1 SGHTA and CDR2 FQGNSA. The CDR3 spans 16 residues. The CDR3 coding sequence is TGTGCCAGCAGCGCCCAGGGGACGAGCTCCTACAATGAGCAGTTCTTC. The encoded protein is CASSAQGTSSYNEQFF. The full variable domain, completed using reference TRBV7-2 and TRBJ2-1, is GAGVSQSPSNKVTEKGKDVELRCDPISGHTALYWYRQSLGQGLEFLIYFQGNSAPDKSGLPSDRFSAERTGGSVSTLTIQRTQQEDSAVYLCASSAQGTSSYNEQFFGPGTRLTVL.

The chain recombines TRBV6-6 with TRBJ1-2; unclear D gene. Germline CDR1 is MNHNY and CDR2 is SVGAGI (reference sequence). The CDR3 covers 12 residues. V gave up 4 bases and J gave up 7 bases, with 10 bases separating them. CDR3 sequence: CASSSLRAGYTF. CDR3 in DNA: TGTGCCAGCAGTTCCTTGAGGGCTGGCTACACCTTC.

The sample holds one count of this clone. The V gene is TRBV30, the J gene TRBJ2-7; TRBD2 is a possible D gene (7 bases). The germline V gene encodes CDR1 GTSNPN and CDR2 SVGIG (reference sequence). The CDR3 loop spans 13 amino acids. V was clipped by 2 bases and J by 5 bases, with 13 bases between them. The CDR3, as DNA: TGTGCCTGGAGTCCTGGCGGGGGCCACGAGCAGTACTTC. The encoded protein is CAWSPGGGHEQYF. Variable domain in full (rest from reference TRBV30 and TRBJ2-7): SQTIHQWPATLVQPVGSPLSLECTVEGTSNPNLYWYRQAAGRGLQLLFYSVGIGQISSEVPQNLSASRPQDRQFILSSKKLLLSDSGFYLCAWSPGGGHEQYFGPGTRLTVT.

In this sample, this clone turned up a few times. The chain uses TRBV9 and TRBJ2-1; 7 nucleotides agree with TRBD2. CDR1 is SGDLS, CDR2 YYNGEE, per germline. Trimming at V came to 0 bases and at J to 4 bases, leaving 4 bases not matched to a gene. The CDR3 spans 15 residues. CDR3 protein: CASSVEVGGYNEQFF. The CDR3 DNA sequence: TGTGCCAGCAGCGTAGAGGTCGGGGGGTACAATGAGCAGTTCTTC.

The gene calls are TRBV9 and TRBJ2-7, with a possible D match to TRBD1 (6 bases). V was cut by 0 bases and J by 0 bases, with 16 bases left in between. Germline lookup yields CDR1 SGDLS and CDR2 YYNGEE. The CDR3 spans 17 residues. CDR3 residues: CASSVDGNRDVSYEQYF. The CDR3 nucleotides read TGTGCCAGCAGCGTAGACGGTAACAGGGACGTCTCCTACGAGCAGTACTTC.

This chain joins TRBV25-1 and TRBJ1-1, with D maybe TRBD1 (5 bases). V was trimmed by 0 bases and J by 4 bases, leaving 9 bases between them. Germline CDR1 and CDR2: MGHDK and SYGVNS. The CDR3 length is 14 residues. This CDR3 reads CASSEYQGLTEAFF. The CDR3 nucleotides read TGTGCCAGCAGTGAATATCAGGGTCTCACTGAAGCTTTCTTT.

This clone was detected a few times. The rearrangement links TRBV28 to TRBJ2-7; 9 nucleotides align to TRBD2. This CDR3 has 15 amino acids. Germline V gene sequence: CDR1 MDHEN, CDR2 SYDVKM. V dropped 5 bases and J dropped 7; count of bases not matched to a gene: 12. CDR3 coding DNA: TGTGCCAGCAGTCCAACTGGGCGGGGGGGCGATGAGCAGTACTTC. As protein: CASSPTGRGGDEQYF.

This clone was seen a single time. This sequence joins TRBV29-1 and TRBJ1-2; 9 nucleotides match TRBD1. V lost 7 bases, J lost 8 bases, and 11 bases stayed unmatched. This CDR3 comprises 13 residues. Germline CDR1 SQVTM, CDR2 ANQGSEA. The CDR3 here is CSAPRGQGGGYTF. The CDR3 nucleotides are TGCAGCGCCCCGAGGGGACAGGGAGGAGGCTACACCTTC.

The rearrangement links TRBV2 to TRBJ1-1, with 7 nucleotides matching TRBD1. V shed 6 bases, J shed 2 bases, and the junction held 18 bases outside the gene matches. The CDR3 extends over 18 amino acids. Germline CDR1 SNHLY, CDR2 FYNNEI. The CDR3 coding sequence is TGTGCCAGCAGGGGGGTGACAGGGAGGGAAATACTCAACACTGAAGCTTTCTTT. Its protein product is CASRGVTGREILNTEAFF.

CDR3 region: CASSLGGHSDEQFF. CDR3 in DNA: TGCGCCAGCAGCTTGGGTGGACATTCGGATGAGCAGTTCTTC. The chain links TRBV5-1 to TRBJ2-1; TRBD1 might be the D (5 bases). Germline CDR1 and CDR2: SGHRS and YFSETQ. There are 14 residues in the CDR3. The germline V and J ends were trimmed by 0 bases and 8 bases, with 12 bases remaining between them.

The CDR3 protein is CASRTTGGINYGYTF. The CDR3 DNA reads as TGTGCCAGCAGAACAACAGGGGGGATTAACTATGGCTACACCTTC. The rearrangement uses TRBV6-6 and TRBJ1-2, with 8 bases matching TRBD1. CDR1 and CDR2 (germline): MNHNY, SVGAGI (reference sequence). Unmatched junction bases numbered 7, after V lost 6 bases and J lost 1 base. This CDR3 has 15 residues.

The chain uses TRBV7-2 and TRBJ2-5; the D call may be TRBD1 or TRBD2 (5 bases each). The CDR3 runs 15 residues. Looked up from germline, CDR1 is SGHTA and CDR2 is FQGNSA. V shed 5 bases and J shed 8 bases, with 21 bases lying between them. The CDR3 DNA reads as TGTGCCAGCAGCCTCGGGGCGCCAGGTTTCGATACCCAGTACTTC. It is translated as CASSLGAPGFDTQYF.

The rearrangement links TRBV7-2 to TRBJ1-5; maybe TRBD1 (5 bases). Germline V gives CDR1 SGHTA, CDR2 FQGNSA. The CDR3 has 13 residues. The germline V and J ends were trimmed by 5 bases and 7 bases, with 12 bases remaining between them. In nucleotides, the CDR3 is TGTGCCAGCAGCGTACAGGAGCGACAGCCCCAGCATTTT. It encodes CASSVQERQPQHF.

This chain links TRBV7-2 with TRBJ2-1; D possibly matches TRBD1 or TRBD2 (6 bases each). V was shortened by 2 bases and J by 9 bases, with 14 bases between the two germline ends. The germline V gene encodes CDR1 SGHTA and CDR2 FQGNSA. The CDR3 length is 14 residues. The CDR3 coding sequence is TGTGCCAGCAGCTTAAATACGGGGGCGGGTGAGCAGTTCTTC. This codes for CASSLNTGAGEQFF.

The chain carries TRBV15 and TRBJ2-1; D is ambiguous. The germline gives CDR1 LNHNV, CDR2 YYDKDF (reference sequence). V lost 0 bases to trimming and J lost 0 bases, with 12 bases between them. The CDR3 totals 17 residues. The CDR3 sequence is CATSRDMVTGSYNEQFF. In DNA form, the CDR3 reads TGTGCCACCAGCAGAGATATGGTCACTGGCTCCTACAATGAGCAGTTCTTC.

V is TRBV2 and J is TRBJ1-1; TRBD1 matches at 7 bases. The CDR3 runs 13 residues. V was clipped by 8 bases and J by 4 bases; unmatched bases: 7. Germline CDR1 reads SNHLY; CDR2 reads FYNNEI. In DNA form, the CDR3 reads TGTGCCAGCGGAGGGGGCCAGAGCACTGAAGCTTTCTTT. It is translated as CASGGGQSTEAFF.

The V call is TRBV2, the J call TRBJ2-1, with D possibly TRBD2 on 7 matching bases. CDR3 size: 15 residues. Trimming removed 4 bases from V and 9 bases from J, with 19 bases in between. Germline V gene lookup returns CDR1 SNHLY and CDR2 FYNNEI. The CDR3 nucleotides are TGTGCCAGCAGTGGACGGGGCGGGGGCCAGGGTGAGCAGTTCTTC. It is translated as CASSGRGGGQGEQFF.

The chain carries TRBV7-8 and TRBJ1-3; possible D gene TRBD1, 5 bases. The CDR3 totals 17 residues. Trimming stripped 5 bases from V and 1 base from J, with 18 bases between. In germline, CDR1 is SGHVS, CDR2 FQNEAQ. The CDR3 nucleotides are TGTGCCAGCAGCCCACAAGGATGGCGGACATCTGGAAACACCATATATTTT. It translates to CASSPQGWRTSGNTIYF.

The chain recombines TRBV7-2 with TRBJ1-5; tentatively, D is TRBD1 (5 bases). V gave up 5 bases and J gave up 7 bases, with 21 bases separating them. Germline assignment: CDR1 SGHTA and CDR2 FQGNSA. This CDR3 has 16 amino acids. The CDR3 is CASSPGDLQTTQPQHF. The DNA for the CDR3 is TGTGCCAGCAGCCCCGGGGACCTACAGACAACACAGCCCCAGCATTTT.

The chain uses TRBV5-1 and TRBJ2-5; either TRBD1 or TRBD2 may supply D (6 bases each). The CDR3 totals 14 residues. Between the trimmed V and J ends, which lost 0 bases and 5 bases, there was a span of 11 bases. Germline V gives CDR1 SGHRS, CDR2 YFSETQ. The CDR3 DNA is TGCGCCAGCAGCTTGGGTGGGGGGCAGGAGACCCAGTACTTC. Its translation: CASSLGGGQETQYF.